The following is a T cell receptor beta chain sequence with its context. This clone's antigen is unknown. Per-base quality was not reported, and no clone a single base away is much larger than it. The data stem from a study of neoadjuvant anti-PD-1 for oral cavity cancer (dated by TCRdb to 2020 to 2023). With respect to the entire study: Before undergoing curative-intent surgical resection, most patients got three to four biweekly nivolumab doses at 3 mg/kg. The parent correlative cohort had 12 to 13 patients and a response rate of about 31%. Patients without progression received a fourth nivolumab dose around day 43 and underwent definitive surgical resection on days 50-56. Patients with complete response, partial response or stable disease by RECIST 1.1 were defined as responders, whereas patients with progression were defined as non-responders. The research as a whole found: Only a few patients per response group were included in the TCR analyses, and the authors called for validation in larger cohorts. Higher pretreatment blood Treg/Th17 ratios correlated with both higher pretreatment blood TCRbeta clonality and lower post-treatment tumor TCRbeta clonality. Greater tumor shrinkage correlated with larger post-treatment sizes of preexisting intratumoral clones, which suggests that expansion of preexisting clones contributed to response.

Its CDR3 holds 14 amino acids, cysteine through phenylalanine. The kept DNA is CDR3 alone, 42 bases in frame from the first base. Cut back by 2 bases and 9 bases, the V and J ends lie 11 bases apart. Per the germline V gene, MNHEY is the CDR1 and SVGAGI is the CDR2. For survey sequencing of tumor libraries, mostly about 4.6 ug of input genomic DNA was used, and two replicates were run per sample. TCRbeta libraries were prepared with the immunoSEQ hsTCRbeta kit according to the manufacturer's instructions. The finished libraries were brought together in one pool at approximately 3 nM, which was then read using an Illumina NovaSeq 6000 S4 flow cell. Per the source publication's procedure: The immunoSEQ Analyzer handled quality control and preprocessing of the raw data. The analysis was limited to productive rearrangements, and each clonotype was defined by a unique CDR3 amino acid sequence. Repertoire clonality was estimated as the Gini-Simpson index, which was computed with the R package tcR. Student's t test was used to compare Gini indices, and Pearson correlation was used to assess associations with tumor size change. The table was pulled from immuneACCESS by TCRdb, which kept in-frame rearrangements only. Such tables lose some clones; where checked, under half of the loss comes from unresolved V genes, and the rest has no known cause. V and J calls plus clone size are reproduced from that table; the DNA served to infer D and trimming. This sample is represented by approximately 23,000 clones; around 43% of them were singletons. Of the sample, around two fifths is held by the ten largest clones.

The time point label of this sample denotes: after neoadjuvant nivolumab, at surgical resection. The patients had newly diagnosed stage II-IVA oral cavity squamous cell carcinoma and had not received any prior systemic or radiation treatment. The cohort was made up of patients with locally advanced, HPV-negative oral cavity squamous cell carcinoma. Samples came from a longitudinal correlative study of a single-arm phase II trial of neoadjuvant nivolumab in oral cavity squamous cell carcinoma. Subject-matched pre- and post-treatment PBMCs and tumors from three responders and three non-responders were subjected to genomic DNA-based TCRbeta sequencing. For tumor tissue, genomic DNA extraction relied on the Maxwell RSC DNA from Tissue kit.

Sequenced here: tumor tissue, sampled after nivolumab (anti-PD-1) treatment. Recombination connected TRBV6-5 to TRBJ1-6; the D gene is perhaps TRBD1, from 5 matching bases. The origin of this receptor is a person between 40 and 85 years old with oral cavity squamous cell carcinoma. The DNA sequence follows: TGTGCCAGCAGTTACGGGCAGGGATCTTCACCCCTCCACTTT. It codes for CASSYGQGSSPLHF.